A single sample is the source of the 14 T cell receptor beta chains below, sequenced in a study of T cells in Graves' hyperthyroidism and ophthalmopathy. The investigators amplified TCR beta CDR3 regions from RNA transcripts. TCR CDR3 underwent first-round RT-PCR with the HTBI primer set. TCRdb reprocessed the multiplex PCR reads via MiXCR and lists one record per CDR3 protein. This sample has over 300,000 distinct CDR3 sequences, with 14% found just once. The specimen was blood. The source of these receptors is a woman aged 55-69 years with Graves' hyperthyroidism.

The gene calls are TRBV14 and TRBJ2-5, with 14 bases identical to TRBD2. CDR1 SGHDN and CDR2 FVKESK come from the germline V gene. The length of the CDR3 is 19 residues. J lost 3 bases, V lost 0 bases, and 9 bases had no gene match. In DNA form, the CDR3 reads TGTGCCAGCAGCCAAGATGTGGGACTAGCGGGAGTTTTGGAAGAGACCCAGTACTTC. It is translated as CASSQDVGLAGVLEETQYF.

In regard to this clonotype: A read error may account for a junction end that differs from germline. The chain uses TRBV18 and TRBJ2-7; 7 nucleotides agree with TRBD2. CDR1 is KGHSH and CDR2 is LQKENI in the germline V gene. The CDR3 length is 14 residues. CDR3 DNA: TGTGCCAGCTCACCCGGGACTACCTCATGGGAGCAGCACTTC. This gives the protein CASSPGTTSWEQHF.

In this sample, this clonotype turned up many times. The rearrangement joins TRBV27 to TRBJ1-1; TRBD1 might be the D (5 bases). The CDR3 consists of 15 residues. Trimming shortened V by 2 bases and J by 3 bases, and 13 bases separated the two germline ends. Germline V lookup: CDR1 MNHEY, CDR2 SMNVEV (reference sequence). The CDR3 is CASSLVQGTHTEAFF. In DNA, the CDR3 is TGTGCCAGCAGTTTAGTCCAGGGAACACACACTGAAGCTTTCTTT.

This clonotype was found a few times. An end of the junction does not agree with germline; a read error may underlie this. The chain employs TRBV5-5 and TRBJ2-7, with 8 bases fitting TRBD1. Germline CDR1 SGHKS, CDR2 YYEKEE (reference sequence). This CDR3 is 15 amino acids long. CDR3 DNA: TGTGCCAGCAGCTTCGGGACAGGACCGGAGGACGAGCAGCACTTC. It specifies CASSFGTGPEDEQHF.

This clonotype was counted at least ten times. The rearrangement uses TRBV10-1 and TRBJ2-7, with TRBD2 identical over 11 bases. The V gene's germline CDR1 is WNHNN and CDR2 SYGVQD (reference sequence). The junction had 2 bases not matched to a gene; V was cut back by 0 bases and J by 4 bases. The CDR3 consists of 15 residues. CDR3 in DNA: TGCGCCAGCAGTGAGTCAACTAGCGGGAGTTACGAGCAGTACTTC. This gives the protein CASSESTSGSYEQYF.

This clonotype was observed many times. The rearrangement uses TRBV2 and TRBJ2-5; possibly TRBD2 for D (5 bases). CDR3 length equals 12 residues. CDR1 is SNHLY and CDR2 is FYNNEI in the germline V gene. V shed 4 bases and J shed 5 bases, with 8 bases lying between them. The CDR3 sequence is CASSGELETQYF. The CDR3 coding sequence is TGTGCCAGCAGTGGGGAGCTTGAGACCCAGTACTTC.

This chain links TRBV6-2 or TRBV6-3 with TRBJ1-4; TRBD1 agrees at 8 bases. V shed 6 bases and J 3 bases; nucleotides not matched to a gene: 9. The CDR3 has 16 amino acids. The germline gives CDR1 MNHEY, CDR2 SVGEGT. The DNA for the CDR3 is TGTGCCAGCAGGATGAATGGACAGGGTGCTAATGAAAAACTGTTTTTT. This gives the protein CASRMNGQGANEKLFF.

The chain combines TRBV19 with TRBJ2-6; D is ambiguous. Trimming stripped 3 bases from V and 5 bases from J, with 8 bases between. CDR1 and CDR2 (germline): LNHDA, SQIVND (reference sequence). This CDR3 comprises 14 residues. The CDR3 region is CASSMDRRANVLTF. In DNA, the CDR3 is TGTGCCAGTAGTATGGATCGTCGGGCCAACGTCCTGACTTTC.

This clonotype was seen at least ten times. This chain links TRBV15 with TRBJ1-5; D may be TRBD1 (5 bases). Germline V CDR1 and CDR2: LNHNV, YYDKDF (reference sequence). Trimming took 3 bases from V and 5 from J, leaving 8 bases between them. This CDR3 is 13 amino acids long. The DNA for the CDR3 is TGTGCCACCAGCAGTCGGGGGGATCAGCCCCAGCATTTT. Amino acid sequence: CATSSRGDQPQHF.

This clonotype was counted many times. The CDR3 DNA reads TGTGCCAGCAGTCAACTTCCGGGAGAGGCCTTTTCCTACGAGCAGTACTTC. Protein: CASSQLPGEAFSYEQYF. The V call is TRBV7-9, the J call TRBJ2-7; D might be TRBD2 (6 bases). The CDR3 totals 17 residues. Trimming stripped 6 bases from V and 1 base from J, with 22 bases between. In germline, CDR1 is SEHNR, CDR2 FQNEAQ (reference sequence).

About this clonotype: It may be a read error: a sequence one base away is much more abundant. The chain links TRBV7-3 to TRBJ2-7; D remains unclear. The CDR3 is made up of 13 amino acids. The V gene's germline CDR1 is SGHTA and CDR2 FQGTGA. In DNA, the CDR3 is TGTGCCAGCAGCCCAGGAGCAGGTTACGAGCAGCACTTC. Encoded protein: CASSPGAGYEQHF.

This clonotype showed up many times. The CDR3 region is CASSQRDREKGSNQPQHF. CDR3 nucleotides: TGTGCCAGCAGCCAGAGGGACAGGGAAAAGGGTAGCAATCAGCCCCAGCATTTT. The rearrangement uses TRBV3-1 and TRBJ1-5, with 9 bases aligning to TRBD1. Germline V gene data show CDR1 as LGHDT and CDR2 as YNNKEL (reference sequence). The CDR3 is made up of 18 amino acids. V was pared by 3 bases and J by 0 bases, with 9 bases of the junction left unmatched.

The chain links TRBV11-2 to TRBJ2-1; 9 positions match TRBD1. The germline CDR1 and CDR2 sequences are SGHAT and FQNNGV. The CDR3 contains 15 residues. Losses at the gene ends were 6 bases for V and 5 bases for J; bases not matched to a gene: 8. The chain's CDR3 is CASRQNRDRDNEQFF. For the CDR3, the DNA is TGTGCCAGCAGACAAAACCGGGACAGGGACAATGAGCAGTTCTTC. The full variable domain, its missing parts supplied by reference TRBV11-2 and TRBJ2-1, is EAGVAQSPRYKIIEKRQSVAFWCNPISGHATLYWYQQILGQGPKLLIQFQNNGVVDDSQLPKDRFSAERLKGVDSTLKIQPAKLEDSAVYLCASRQNRDRDNEQFFGPGTRLTVL.

At least ten counts were recorded for this clonotype. The gene calls are TRBV2 and TRBJ2-7; 11 nucleotides line up with TRBD2. V gave up 8 bases and J gave up 3 bases; unmatched junction bases: 6. Germline assignment: CDR1 SNHLY and CDR2 FYNNEI. The CDR3 totals 14 residues. The CDR3 DNA sequence: TGTGCCAGCCAACTAGCGGGAGAGAGCTACGAGCAGTACTTC. Protein sequence: CASQLAGESYEQYF.